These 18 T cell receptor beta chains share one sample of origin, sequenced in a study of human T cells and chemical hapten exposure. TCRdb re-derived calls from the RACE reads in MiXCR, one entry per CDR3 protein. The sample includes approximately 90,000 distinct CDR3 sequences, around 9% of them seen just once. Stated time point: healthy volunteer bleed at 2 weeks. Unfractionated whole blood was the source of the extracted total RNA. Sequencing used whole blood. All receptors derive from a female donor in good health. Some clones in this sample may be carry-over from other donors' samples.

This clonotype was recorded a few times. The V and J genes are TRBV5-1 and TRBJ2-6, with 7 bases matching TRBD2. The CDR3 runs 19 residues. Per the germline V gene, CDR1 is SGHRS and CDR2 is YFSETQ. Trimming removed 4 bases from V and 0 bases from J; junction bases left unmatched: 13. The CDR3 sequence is CASSRIRSGASSGANVLTF. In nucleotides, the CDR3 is TGCGCCAGCAGCCGTATCAGGAGCGGGGCAAGCTCTGGGGCCAACGTCCTGACTTTC.

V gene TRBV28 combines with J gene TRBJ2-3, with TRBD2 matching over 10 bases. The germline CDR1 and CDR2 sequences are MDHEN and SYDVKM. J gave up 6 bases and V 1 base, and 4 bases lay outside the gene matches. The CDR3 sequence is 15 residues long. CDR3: CASSLSLAGVDTQYF. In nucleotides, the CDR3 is TGTGCCAGCAGTTTATCCCTAGCGGGAGTTGATACGCAGTATTTT.

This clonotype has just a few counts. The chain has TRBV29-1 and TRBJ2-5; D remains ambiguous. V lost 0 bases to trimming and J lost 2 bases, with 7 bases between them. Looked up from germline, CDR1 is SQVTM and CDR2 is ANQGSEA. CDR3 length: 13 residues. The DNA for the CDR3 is TGCAGCGTTGAAGACATGGGGCAAGAGACCCAGTACTTC. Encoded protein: CSVEDMGQETQYF.

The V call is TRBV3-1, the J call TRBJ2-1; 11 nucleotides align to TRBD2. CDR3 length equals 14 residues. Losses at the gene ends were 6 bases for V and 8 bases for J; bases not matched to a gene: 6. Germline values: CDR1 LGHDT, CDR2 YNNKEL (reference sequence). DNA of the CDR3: TGTGCCAGCAGTACACTAGCGGGAGTCGATGAGCAGTTCTTC. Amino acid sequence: CASSTLAGVDEQFF.

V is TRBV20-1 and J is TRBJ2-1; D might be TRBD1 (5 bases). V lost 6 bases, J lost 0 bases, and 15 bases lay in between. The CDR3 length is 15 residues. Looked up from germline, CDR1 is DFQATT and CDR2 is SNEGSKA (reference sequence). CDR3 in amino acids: CSALGGAGSYNEQFF. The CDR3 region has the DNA TGCAGTGCCCTAGGTGGGGCAGGCTCCTACAATGAGCAGTTCTTC.

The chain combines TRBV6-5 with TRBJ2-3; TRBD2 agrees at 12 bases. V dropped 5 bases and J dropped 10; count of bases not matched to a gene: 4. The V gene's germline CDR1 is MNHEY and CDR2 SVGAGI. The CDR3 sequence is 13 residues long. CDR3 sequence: CASSRGLAGAQYF. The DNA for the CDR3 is TGTGCCAGCAGTAGGGGACTAGCGGGCGCGCAGTATTTT.

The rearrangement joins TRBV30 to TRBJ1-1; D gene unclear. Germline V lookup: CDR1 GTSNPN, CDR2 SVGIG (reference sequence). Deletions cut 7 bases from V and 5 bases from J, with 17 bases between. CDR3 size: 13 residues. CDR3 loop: CASQGPAGTEAFF. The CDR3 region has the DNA TGTGCCTCGCAAGGCCCGGCGGGGACTGAAGCTTTCTTT.

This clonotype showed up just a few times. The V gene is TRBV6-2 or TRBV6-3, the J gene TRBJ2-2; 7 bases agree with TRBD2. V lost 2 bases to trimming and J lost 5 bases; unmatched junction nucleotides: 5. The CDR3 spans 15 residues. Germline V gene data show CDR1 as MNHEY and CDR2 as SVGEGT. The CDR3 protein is CASSYGLAVTGELFF. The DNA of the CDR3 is TGTGCCAGCAGTTACGGGCTAGCGGTAACCGGGGAGCTGTTTTTT.

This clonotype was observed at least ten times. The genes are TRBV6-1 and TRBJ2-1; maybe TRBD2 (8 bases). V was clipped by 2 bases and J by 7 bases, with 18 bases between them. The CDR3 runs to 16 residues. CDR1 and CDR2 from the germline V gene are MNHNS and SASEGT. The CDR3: CASSEQQGSGSNEQFF. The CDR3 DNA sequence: TGTGCCAGCAGTGAACAACAGGGGAGCGGGAGTAATGAGCAGTTCTTC.

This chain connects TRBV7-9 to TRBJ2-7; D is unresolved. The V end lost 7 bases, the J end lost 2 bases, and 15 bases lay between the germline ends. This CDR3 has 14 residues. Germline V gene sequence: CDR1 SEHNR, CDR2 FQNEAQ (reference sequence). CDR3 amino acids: CASTLPLSPYEQYF. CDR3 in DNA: TGTGCCAGCACCCTGCCGTTAAGCCCCTACGAGCAGTACTTC.

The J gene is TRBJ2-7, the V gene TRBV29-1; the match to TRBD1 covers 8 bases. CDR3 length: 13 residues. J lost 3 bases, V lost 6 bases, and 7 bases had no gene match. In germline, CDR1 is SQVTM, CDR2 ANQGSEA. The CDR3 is CSVGTGGSYEQYF. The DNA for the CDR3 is TGCAGCGTCGGGACAGGTGGGAGCTACGAGCAGTACTTC.

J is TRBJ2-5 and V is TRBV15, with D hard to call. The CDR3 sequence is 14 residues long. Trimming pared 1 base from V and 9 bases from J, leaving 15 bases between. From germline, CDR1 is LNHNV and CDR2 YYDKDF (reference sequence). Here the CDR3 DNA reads TGTGCCACCAGCAGAGGAACCGGGTTTGGAGCCCAGTACTTC. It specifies CATSRGTGFGAQYF.

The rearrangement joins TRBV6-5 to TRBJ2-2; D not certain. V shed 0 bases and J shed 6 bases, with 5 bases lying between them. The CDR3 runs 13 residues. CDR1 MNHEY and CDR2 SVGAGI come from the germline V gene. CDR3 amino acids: CASSYSTPGELFF. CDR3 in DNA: TGTGCCAGCAGTTACTCGACCCCCGGGGAGCTGTTTTTT.

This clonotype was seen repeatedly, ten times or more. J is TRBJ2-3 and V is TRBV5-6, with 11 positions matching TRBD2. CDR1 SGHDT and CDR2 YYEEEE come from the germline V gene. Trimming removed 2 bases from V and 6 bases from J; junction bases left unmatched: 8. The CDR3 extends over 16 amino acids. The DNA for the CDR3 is TGTGCCAGCAGCTTACTAGCGGGAGATGCGGGGGATACGCAGTATTTT. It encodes CASSLLAGDAGDTQYF.

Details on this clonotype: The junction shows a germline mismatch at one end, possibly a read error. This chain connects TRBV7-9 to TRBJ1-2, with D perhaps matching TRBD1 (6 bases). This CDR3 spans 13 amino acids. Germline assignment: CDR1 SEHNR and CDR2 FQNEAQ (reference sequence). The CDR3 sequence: CASSLGLWGARAF. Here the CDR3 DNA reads TGTGCCAGCAGCTTAGGGTTATGGGGGGCGCGGGCCTTC.

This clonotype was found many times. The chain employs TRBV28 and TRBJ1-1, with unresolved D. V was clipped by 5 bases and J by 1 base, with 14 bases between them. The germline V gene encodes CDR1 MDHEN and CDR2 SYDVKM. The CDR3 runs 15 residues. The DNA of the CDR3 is TGTGCCAGCAGTCCCCTAGCAGGAGGGAACACTGAAGCTTTCTTT. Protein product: CASSPLAGGNTEAFF.

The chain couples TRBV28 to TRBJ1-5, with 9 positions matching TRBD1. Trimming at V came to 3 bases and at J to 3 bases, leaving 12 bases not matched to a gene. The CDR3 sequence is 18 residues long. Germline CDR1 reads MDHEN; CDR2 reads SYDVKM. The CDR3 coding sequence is TGTGCCAGCAGTTTCAGTGCCGGGACAGGGAAGGTCAATCAGCCCCAGCATTTT. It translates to CASSFSAGTGKVNQPQHF. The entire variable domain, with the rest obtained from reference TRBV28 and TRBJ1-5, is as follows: DVKVTQSSRYLVKRTGEKVFLECVQDMDHENMFWYRQDPGLGLRLIYFSYDVKMKEKGDIPEGYSVSREKKERFSLILESASTNQTSMYLCASSFSAGTGKVNQPQHFGDGTRLSIL.

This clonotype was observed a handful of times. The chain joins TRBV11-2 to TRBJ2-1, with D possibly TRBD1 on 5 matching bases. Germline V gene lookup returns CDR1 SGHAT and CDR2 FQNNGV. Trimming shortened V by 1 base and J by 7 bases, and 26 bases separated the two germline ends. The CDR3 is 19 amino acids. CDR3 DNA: TGTGCCAGCAGCTTAGGGGGCCCTGGATCGCTCGGGTCGAGGAATGAGCAGTTCTTC. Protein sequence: CASSLGGPGSLGSRNEQFF.